This T cell receptor (beta chain) was captured in a study of long-term antiretroviral therapy in people with HIV. Overall study findings and caveats: Post-ART samples showed increased diversity that remained below transplant donor control levels.

It was version v3.0 of the immunoSEQ assay that was run at survey level. Samples were sequenced targeting about 35,000-50,000 T-cell genomes each. Method: immunoSEQ multiplex PCR; TCRdb's copy keeps in-frame clones and lacks some. The top ten clones hold 3.4% of a sample with 20,000 or so clones, approximately 81% of them seen once. CDR3 length equals 15 residues. With respect to this clone: Its antigen is still unknown.

The chain couples TRBV21-1 to TRBJ1-2; the table calls TRBD1, which could not be checked here. TRBV21-1 is an annotated pseudogene. This receptor was identified in a woman in her forties or fifties with HIV. The starting material was unsorted PBMCs, obtained 1.9 years after starting antiretroviral therapy. The CDR3, as DNA: TGTGCCAGCAGCAAACCTCACAGCTTTCTGGATGGCTACACCTTC. It codes for CASSKPHSFLDGYTF.